What follows is one T cell receptor beta chain and its context. Its specific antigen is unknown. At one end the junction does not follow the germline gene, possibly because of a read error. The data were taken from a study of cytomegalovirus exposure and HLA in healthy donors (dated by TCRdb to about 2017). Some background on the complete study: An earlier analysis of a few hundred of the donors reported 276 Gb of sequence data and 95 million to 130 million unique TCR beta sequences obtained from some 200 million T cells. An early release covering some 640 HLA-typed donors comprised about 320 gigabases of sequencing data and roughly 85 million unique TCR sequences. Of the 300 to 500 genotyped donors, approximately 81% were placed in the genetic ancestry cluster associated with self-reported Caucasian donors. The study aimed to test whether cataloging public T cell receptors could reveal signatures of past pathogen exposure. Using immunosequencing, the study profiled T cell repertoires from some 670 subjects and related those repertoires to cytomegalovirus serostatus. A separate validation cohort of roughly 110 different subjects was used in addition to the roughly 670-subject first cohort. To predict cytomegalovirus infection status, the study combined high-throughput TCR immunosequencing, statistical association of individual TCRs with disease status, and machine learning. A later analysis re-examined previously published TCR beta repertoires from more than 650 donors and added high-resolution HLA genotyping to investigate patterns of TCR occurrence. The later analysis used no new phenotypic data to find candidate immune exposures, relying instead on TCR beta sequences and their occurrence across donors. An earlier analysis of 587 of the donors applied high-throughput TCR beta sequencing to assess whether each TCR beta V gene segment acted as functional or pseudogenic. Donor age, sex, ethnicity and CMV serostatus were compiled together with the repertoire data. Genome-wide SNP genotypes for about 65% of the roughly 700 donors were used in a later genetic analysis, which treated that subset as a discovery cohort. All discovery cohort repertoires had been generated on a single sequencing platform. Both class I and class II loci were covered by HLA typing, at four-digit resolution. Typing coverage differed by locus: A, B, C, DRB1 and DQB1 were typed in roughly 620-630 donors, DQA1 in roughly 500, DPA1 in some 610, and DPB1 in 400 to 480. Roughly 5 DR-DQ haplotypes were handled as single units for association and clustering because linkage in the cohort was strong. Among almost 400 genotyped donors of the cohort, an average of approximately 240,000 unique TCR beta nucleotide sequences were sequenced per donor, roughly a sixth of them non-productive. The paper as a whole reports these results and caveats: An earlier analysis of approximately 530 of the donors showed that most TCR beta V segments appeared in productive rearrangements either about 90% or about 30% of the time, which broadly matched IMGT annotations. Because HLA typing was unavailable for some donors at each locus, only the typed subset was used in association tests. When HLA alleles, especially DR and DQ, strongly co-occurred, TCR associations were difficult to assign to individual alleles. A later analysis associated 15,000 to 20,000 TCR beta sequences with specific HLA alleles at a false discovery rate of 0.05. Most TCR sequences were observed very rarely across donors, whereas some public TCRs were present in many individuals. Linkage disequilibrium might explain the correlated functional status among segregating V segments, but an unknown experimental factor could not be excluded. CMV serostatus was the only immune exposure information available for the cohort. The classifier was reported to diagnose cytomegalovirus status with high specificity and sensitivity in both the original cohort and the validation cohort. According to the authors, the approach could potentially be generalized to other disease states and immunological phenotypes. Roughly uniform sequencing depth across donors was assumed in presence/absence analyses, although this assumption may not hold. Several of the top co-occurrence clusters appeared to be linked to parvovirus B19, influenza, CMV and Epstein-Barr virus, according to a later analysis. A later analysis found that HLA-associated TCR beta chains were more clonally expanded and had lower generation probabilities than equally common non-associated chains. A cluster of highly shared sequence variants was judged likely to represent a technical artifact of the sequencing pipeline. The study gave a list of under 200 TCR beta chains associated with cytomegalovirus. An association between a missense DCLRE1C variant and V-gene and J-gene trimming of TCR beta chains was found in a later genetic analysis and replicated in an independent cohort. A further reported finding was that TCR beta sequences accurately predicted the HLA-A and HLA-B alleles for most subjects in the first cohort. The earlier analysis of some 560 of the donors excluded seventeen rarely observed V segments, including chromosome 9 orphons, because counts were too low. In a later analysis, the rate of TCR association differed among HLA loci, with DRB1 alleles having the most associated TCRs and HLA-C alleles having the fewest. A later analysis found that most CMV-associated TCR beta chains appeared HLA-restricted, with HLA associations seemingly driven largely by CMV exposure. Compared with the roughly 670-donor mean, donors in an Asian-associated ancestry cluster had fewer N-insertions in productive TCRs, according to a later genetic analysis. This cohort had only TCR beta chains sequenced, and the lack of alpha or paired-chain data limited which features could be detected. Because the 87-base-pair reads could not distinguish some IMGT-functional V segments, including TRBV6-2 and TRBV6-3, those segments were excluded. In vitro tests confirmed that a few of the cytomegalovirus-associated TCR beta chains recognize cytomegalovirus antigens.

The cohort was made up of under 800 healthy bone marrow donors. Cohort members were all nominally healthy when sampled, although unrecorded immune exposures were likely present. The donor tested CMV seropositive and was one of the 289 seropositive cohort members. Every donor gave a peripheral blood sample, and the peripheral blood mononuclear cells from that sample were used for TCR beta sequencing. Genomic DNA was extracted from the blood cell samples with the Qiagen DNeasy Blood Extraction Kit. The CDR3 measures 16 amino acids from cysteine to phenylalanine. Of all the DNA, just the CDR3 is kept, 48 bases in frame from base 1. The CDR1 and CDR2 encoded by the germline V gene (reference sequence) are SSHAT and FNYEAQ. The library was prepared using the immunoSEQ multiplex PCR assay. For the multiplex PCR, a mixture combining 60 forward primers for TCR Vbeta segments and 13 reverse primers for TCR Jbeta segments was used. The CDR3 region of rearranged TCR beta genes was amplified from genomic DNA with a multiplex PCR assay. On the Illumina HiSeq System, the amplified TCR beta libraries were sequenced as 87-base-pair reads. The study's own analysis went as follows. Across the 666 repertoires, a later analysis counted some 80 million unique TCR beta chains, some 11 million of which were shared by at least two donors. A nearest-neighbor algorithm error-corrected the raw reads and collapsed the reads into unique sequences, merging closely related sequences to remove PCR and sequencing errors. V, D and J gene segments were assigned by aligning CDR3 sequences to IMGT reference sequences. For a sequence to be retained, a match of at least six nucleotides to both a V gene segment and a J gene segment was required. Rearrangements were called productive when the CDR3 lacked stop codons and stayed in frame with V and J; all others were non-productive. CDR3 was defined according to IMGT convention as the region running from the second conserved V-encoded cysteine to the conserved J-encoded phenylalanine. Sequences without an unambiguous match to a single V gene segment were excluded from the earlier analysis of about 630 of the donors. In an earlier analysis of almost 600 of the donors, a V segment was called functional when productive rearrangements were above 56.7%, and segregating when the standard deviation between donors exceeded 5%. A statistical classification framework was built to diagnose cytomegalovirus status from the catalog of TCR beta chain sequences. In a later analysis, TCR nucleotide sequences were compared against IMGT/GENE-DB human TR gene sequences so that V and J genes could be assigned. In a later analysis, CDR3 sequences and most-parsimonious VDJ recombination scenarios were assigned using the TCRdist pipeline. A later analysis defined each TCR beta chain by its CDR3 amino acid sequence plus V-gene family, and excluded reads lacking a unique V-gene family. A later analysis removed nearly 600 highly shared, low-generation-probability nucleotide sequences to deal with suspected cross-contamination and a sequencing artifact. In a later analysis, a clonal expansion index for each public chain was calculated from normalized within-repertoire ranks of inferred template counts. In a later analysis, generation probabilities were computed using a VDJ recombination model fitted to out-of-frame rearrangements, and the results were checked against IGoR. In a later analysis, TCR-TCR, TCR-HLA and TCR-CMV co-occurrence was scored with hypergeometric tests, and a repertoire-size bias correction was applied to TCR pairs. To estimate false discovery rates, a later analysis permuted the HLA or CMV assignments 20 times. A later analysis grouped co-occurring TCRs with DBSCAN, adding TCRdist sequence similarity when clustering within HLA-allele-positive subsets. For co-occurrence clustering, repertoires with fewer than 30,000 or more than 120,000 public chains were excluded, along with about five repertoires with anomalous nucleotide sharing. TCRdb mirrors the immuneACCESS table, restricted to in-frame sequences. Some clones are absent from its copies; in checked studies, under half trace to an unresolved V gene, and the reason for the others is unknown. D and trimming were read from the DNA, whereas the V and J calls and clone size are those reported in that table. Per the sample table, the count is tens of thousands of clones. The ten largest clones add up to approximately 3.9% of the sample.

This TCR was sampled from a female donor in good health and CMV-seropositive. Sequenced sample: PBMCs. This receptor chain uses TRBV7-7 and TRBJ2-7; the D gene is possibly TRBD1, with 6 bases matching. The DNA sequence is as follows: TGTGCTAGCAGCCCCCAGGGGTCCCACCCCAGCTACGAGCAGTACTTC. It encodes CASSPQGSHPSYEQYF.